This T cell receptor (beta chain) emerged from a study of spatial heterogeneity in lung cancer. Time point of the sample: sample taken at primary tumor resection. A total of under 80 untreated early-stage non-small cell lung cancer patients served as donors. TCRdb re-analysed the 5' RACE reads in MiXCR, keeping a single row per CDR3 protein. This sample has under 85,000 distinct CDR3 sequences; under 8.5% occur once, and the top ten carry about 6.8%. This clonotype has ten or more counts. Here the sequenced sample was PBMCs, taken at surgery. This TCR derives from a male donor with early-stage non-small cell lung cancer.

CDR3 nucleotides: TGTGCCAGCAGCGCCGGGACAGGGCGAACCGAGCAGTACTTC. It specifies CASSAGTGRTEQYF. The V and J genes are TRBV9 and TRBJ2-7; TRBD1 matches 9 bases. CDR1 and CDR2 from the germline V gene are SGDLS and YYNGEE. The CDR3 loop spans 14 amino acids. After removal of 3 bases from V and 6 bases from J, the junction contained 7 bases not matched to a gene.